A selection of T cell receptor beta chains follows, all from one sample in a study of chemoradiotherapy in HPV16-positive cancers. Assay used: immunoSEQ multiplex PCR; TCRdb lists only in-frame clones, some missing. This table holds around 3,500 clones, approximately 93% found once. The sample here was tumor tissue, taken from a patient who underwent chemoradiotherapy. Every receptor here comes from a human donor with HPV-associated anogenital cancer. Each CDR3 is given without its conserved first and last residue.

v_gene	CDR3aa
TRBV6-4	ASSDRSNTEAF
TRBV5-1	ASSLDQLYEQY
TRBV7-9	ASSLARVRGNTEAF
TRBV28	ASRAVETQY
TRBV27	ASRIRGTSGYNEQF
TRBV20-1	SAAAAYEQY
TRBV6-6	ASRFKLAGVTYEQY
TRBV10-3	AITDKMTNTEAF
TRBV5-1	ASSLESSTDTQY
TRBV5-4	ASSLGSAAQETQY
TRBV7-2	ASSPWRGDEQF
TRBV9	ASSVGCQPQH
TRBV9	ASSVGGDLYEQY
TRBV28	ASSLSKNIQY
TRBV28	ASSLTLGPTETEAF
TRBV5-6	ASRWGEAF
TRBV11-1	ASTLVEGEAF
TRBV7-9	ASSKSGTRDYEQY
TRBV19	ASRTAGAGAEKLF
TRBV6-6	ASSYLPGSEAF
TRBV5-4	ASSTRTNTGELF
TRBV2	ASSEASIRGSGYEQY
TRBV5-6	ASSPSGYSNQPQH
TRBV10-3	AISESIGNTGGLNQPQH
TRBV2	ASSVSGTGFSQPQH
TRBV6-6	ASSTPDGAF
TRBV11-2	ASSSKGEWDSRYTDTQY
TRBV11-2	ASSKTDSSYEQY
TRBV6-4	ASSTRQMNTEAF
TRBV6-1	ASGPGQENSPLH
TRBV11-2	ASSSSNGLGEAF
TRBV28	ASKPSGAPSTDTQY
TRBV6-1	ASSLGQGDYEQY
TRBV6-1	ASTVAGGYNEQF
TRBV6-6	ASSPGQGLELF
TRBV7-2	ASSAGGTTVLEQY
TRBV5-5	ASSSLGTDTQY
TRBV25-1	ASSEVPGDPTTDTQY
TRBV6-1	ASSEAPGSGSLEQY
TRBV4-3	ASSTSGTSGADTQY
TRBV2	ASRRGTGIDGYT
TRBV7-9	ASSLDGSGAGAKNIQY
TRBV4-1	ASSQGTGLETQY
TRBV15	ATSREQGAGELF
TRBV7-2	ASSLDGSSYNEQF
TRBV5-1	ASSSRQGGNEQY